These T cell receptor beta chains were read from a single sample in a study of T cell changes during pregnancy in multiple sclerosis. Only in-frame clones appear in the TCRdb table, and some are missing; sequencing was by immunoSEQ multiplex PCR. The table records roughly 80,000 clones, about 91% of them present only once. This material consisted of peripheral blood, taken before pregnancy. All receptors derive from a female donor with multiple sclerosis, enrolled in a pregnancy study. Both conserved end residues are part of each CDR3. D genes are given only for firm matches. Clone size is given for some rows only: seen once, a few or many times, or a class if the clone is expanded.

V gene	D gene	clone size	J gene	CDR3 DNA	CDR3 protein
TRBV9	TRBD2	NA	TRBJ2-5	TGTGCCAGCAGCGTAGGTACTAGCGGGGCAGAGACCCAGTACTTC	CASSVGTSGAETQYF
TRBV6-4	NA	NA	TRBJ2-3	TGTGCCAGCAGTGACTCTACTGTCGGGGGAGCAGATACGCAGTATTTT	CASSDSTVGGADTQYF
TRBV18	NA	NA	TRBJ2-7	TGTGCCAGCTCACCACAGGTCAGGGGTAGCTCCTACGAGCAGTACTTC	CASSPQVRGSSYEQYF
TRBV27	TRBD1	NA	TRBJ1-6	TGTGCCAGCAGCGCCGGACAGGGTAGCTCCTATAATTCACCCCTCCACTTT	CASSAGQGSSYNSPLHF
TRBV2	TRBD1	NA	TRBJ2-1	TGTGCCAGCAACCTCGACAGGGGGGGTGAGCAGTTCTTC	CASNLDRGGEQFF
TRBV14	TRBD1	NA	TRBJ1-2	TGTGCCAGCAGCCAAGGAACTGGGACAGTTGGGACCTTC	CASSQGTGTVGTF
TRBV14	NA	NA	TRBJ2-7	TGTGCCAGCAGCCAAGTTCAGGGTTACGACGAGCAGTACTTC	CASSQVQGYDEQYF
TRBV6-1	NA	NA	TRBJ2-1	TGTGCCAGCAGTGATTGGAGTGAGCAGTTCTTC	CASSDWSEQFF
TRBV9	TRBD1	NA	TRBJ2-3	TGTGCCAGCAGCGTAGTCTCCGGGCAGGGGGCAACGGATACGCAGTATTTT	CASSVVSGQGATDTQYF
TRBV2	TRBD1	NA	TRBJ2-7	TGTGCCAGCAGTGAATTCGGGACAGGGGTGGAGGAGCAGTACTTC	CASSEFGTGVEEQYF
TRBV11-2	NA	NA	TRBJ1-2	TGTGCCAGCAGCCGAGTCCTAATTACAGAGAGCTATGGCTACACCTTC	CASSRVLITESYGYTF
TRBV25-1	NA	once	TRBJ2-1	TGTGCCAGCAGCGCAGAGTTCAGGCTAGCCGACAATGAGCAGTTCTTC	CASSAEFRLADNEQFF
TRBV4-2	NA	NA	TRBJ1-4	TGTGCCAGCAGCCAAGGGCTTGCTACTAATGAAAAACTGTTTTTT	CASSQGLATNEKLFF
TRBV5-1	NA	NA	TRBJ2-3	TGCGCCAGCAGCTTGCTTTATACGCAGTATTTT	CASSLLYTQYF
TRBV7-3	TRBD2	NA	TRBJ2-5	TGTGCCAGCCGACTAGCGGGGATCCCGGAAGAGACCCAGTACTTC	CASRLAGIPEETQYF
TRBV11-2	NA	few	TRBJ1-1	TGTGCCAGCAGCTTATCGTCGGTGAACACTGAAGCTTTCTTT	CASSLSSVNTEAFF
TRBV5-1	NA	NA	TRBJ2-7	TGCGCCAGCAGCTTGGTGTCGGGGTCGACCTACGAGCAGTACTTC	CASSLVSGSTYEQYF
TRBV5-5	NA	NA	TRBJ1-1	TGTGCCAGCTTGGGGGGGAACACTGAAGCTTTCTTT	CASLGGNTEAFF
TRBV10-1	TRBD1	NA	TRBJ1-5	TGCGCCAGCAGGATTACAGGGGGCAGTGAGCCCCAGCATTTT	CASRITGGSEPQHF
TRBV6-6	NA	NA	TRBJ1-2	TGTGCCAGCAGTTGGGGGGGGGTAGGGGTAGGCTACACCTTC	CASSWGGVGVGYTF
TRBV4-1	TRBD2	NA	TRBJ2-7	TGCGCCAGCAGCCAGGGGGGGGATAGAGCCTACGAGCAGTACTTC	CASSQGGDRAYEQYF
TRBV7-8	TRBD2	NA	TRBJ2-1	TGTGCCAGCAGCGAGGGACTAGCGGGGGCAGTATCCTACAATGAGCAGTTCTTC	CASSEGLAGAVSYNEQFF
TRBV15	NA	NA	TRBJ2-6	TGTGCCACCAGCGAACGTACTACTGGGGCCAACGTCCTGACTTTC	CATSERTTGANVLTF